The rows below give T cell receptor beta chains drawn from one sample of a study of tumor-infiltrating lymphocytes in oesophageal squamous cell carcinoma. TCRdb reprocessed the PCR reads via MiXCR and lists one record per CDR3 protein. Seen here are about 12,000 distinct CDR3 sequences, roughly 55% observed once, and the top ten hold 34%. The sequenced sample consisted of esophageal tumor tissue. These receptors were taken from a female donor with esophageal squamous cell carcinoma. Each CDR3 is given with its conserved first and last residue. Each record gives: clone size, V gene, J gene, D gene, CDR3 DNA, CDR3 protein. The D gene is left open where the match is weak. Not all rows give a size; the values are once, few, many and, for expanded clones, a class.

-	TRBV7-2	TRBJ2-3	TRBD2	TGTGCCAGCAGCTTAGGACGGGAGGGCCTAAATACGCAGTATTTT	CASSLGREGLNTQYF
many	TRBV7-9	TRBJ1-5	-	TGTGCCAGCAGCTTTGGGTCCTGGGGCAATCAGCCCCAGCATTTT	CASSFGSWGNQPQHF
many	TRBV7-3	TRBJ2-3	-	TGTGCCAGCAGCTTAAGCCGGGGCACAGATACGCAGTATTTT	CASSLSRGTDTQYF
-	TRBV7-6	TRBJ2-5	-	TGTGCCAGCAGCTTAGCCCGACTAGGCCAAGAGACCCAGTACTTC	CASSLARLGQETQYF
few	TRBV7-3	TRBJ2-6	-	TGTGCCAGCAGCTTAACCTCTGGGGCCAACGTCCTGACTTTC	CASSLTSGANVLTF
-	TRBV7-9	TRBJ2-7	TRBD1	TGTGCCAGCAGCGCTACAGGGGGCGAGCAGTACTTC	CASSATGGEQYF
-	TRBV7-6	TRBJ1-1	-	TGTGCCAGCAGCAAGGGAGAGGGGAACACTGAAGCTTTCTTT	CASSKGEGNTEAFF
-	TRBV27	TRBJ1-1	TRBD1	TGTGCCAGCAAAATGGGACAGGGAGGCACTGAAGCTTTCTTT	CASKMGQGGTEAFF
-	TRBV19	TRBJ2-7	TRBD2	TGTGCCAGTAGTATAGATCCCGGGGGGAGCTCCTACAATGAGCAGTACTTC	CASSIDPGGSSYNEQYF
-	TRBV24-1	TRBJ2-7	-	TGTGCCACCAGTGCCCCTCTCGGACCCAATGAGCAGTACTTC	CATSAPLGPNEQYF
few	TRBV7-8	TRBJ2-5	TRBD2	TGTGCCACCACACCGGGACTAGCGGGAAGGGAGACCCAGTACTTC	CATTPGLAGRETQYF
many	TRBV10-1	TRBJ2-3	TRBD2	TGCGCCAGCCAAAAAGCGGGAGACGGGACAGATACGCAGTATTTT	CASQKAGDGTDTQYF
few	TRBV7-6	TRBJ2-7	TRBD2	TGTGCCAGCAGCTCTATTCCGGGACTAGAAGAGCAGTACTTC	CASSSIPGLEEQYF
few	TRBV7-2	TRBJ2-1	TRBD2	TGTGCCAGCAGCTTGGCCTTCGCGGGACTAGCATTTGGTAATGAGCAGTTCTTC	CASSLAFAGLAFGNEQFF